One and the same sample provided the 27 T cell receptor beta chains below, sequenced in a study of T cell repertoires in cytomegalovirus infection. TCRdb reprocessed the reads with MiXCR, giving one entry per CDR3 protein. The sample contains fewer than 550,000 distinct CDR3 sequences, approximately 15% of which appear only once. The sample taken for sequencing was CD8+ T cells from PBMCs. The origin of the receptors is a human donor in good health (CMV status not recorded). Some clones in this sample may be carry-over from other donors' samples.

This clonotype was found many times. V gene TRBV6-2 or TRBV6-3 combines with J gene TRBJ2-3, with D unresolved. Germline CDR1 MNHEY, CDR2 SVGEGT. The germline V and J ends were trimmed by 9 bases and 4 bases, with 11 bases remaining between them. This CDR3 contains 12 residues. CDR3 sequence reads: CASKGIADTQYF. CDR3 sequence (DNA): TGTGCCAGTAAGGGTATTGCAGATACGCAGTATTTT.

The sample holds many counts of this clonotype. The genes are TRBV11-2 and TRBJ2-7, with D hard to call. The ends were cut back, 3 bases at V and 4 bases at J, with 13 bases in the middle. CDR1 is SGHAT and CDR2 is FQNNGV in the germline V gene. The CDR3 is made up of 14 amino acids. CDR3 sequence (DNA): TGTGCCAGCAGCTTCGTGGGTTCTGAGTACGAGCAGTACTTC. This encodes CASSFVGSEYEQYF.

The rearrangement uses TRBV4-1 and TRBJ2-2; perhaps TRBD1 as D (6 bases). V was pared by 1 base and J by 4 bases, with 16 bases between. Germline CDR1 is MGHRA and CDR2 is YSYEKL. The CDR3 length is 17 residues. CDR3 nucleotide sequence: TGCGCCAGCAGCCAAGGAAGTGAGGGGGTCGGCACCGGGGAGCTGTTTTTT. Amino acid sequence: CASSQGSEGVGTGELFF.

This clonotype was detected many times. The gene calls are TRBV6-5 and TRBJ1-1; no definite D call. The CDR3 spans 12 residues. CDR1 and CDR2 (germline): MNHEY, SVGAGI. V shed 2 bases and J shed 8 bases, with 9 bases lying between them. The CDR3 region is CASSYLAGEAFF. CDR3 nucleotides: TGTGCCAGCAGTTACCTAGCCGGGGAAGCTTTCTTT.

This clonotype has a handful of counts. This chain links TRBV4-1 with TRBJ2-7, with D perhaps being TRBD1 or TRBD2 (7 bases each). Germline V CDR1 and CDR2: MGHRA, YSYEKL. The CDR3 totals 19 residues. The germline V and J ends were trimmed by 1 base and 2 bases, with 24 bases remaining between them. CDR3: CASSQGYRAPGGGTYEQYF. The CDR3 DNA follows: TGCGCCAGCAGCCAAGGATACCGGGCTCCAGGGGGGGGGACCTACGAGCAGTACTTC.

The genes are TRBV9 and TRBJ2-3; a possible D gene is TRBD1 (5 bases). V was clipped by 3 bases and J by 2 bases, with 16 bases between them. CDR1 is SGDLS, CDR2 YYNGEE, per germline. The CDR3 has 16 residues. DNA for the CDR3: TGTGCCAGCAGCGCACAGGAGCCCGACACCACAGATACGCAGTATTTT. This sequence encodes CASSAQEPDTTDTQYF.

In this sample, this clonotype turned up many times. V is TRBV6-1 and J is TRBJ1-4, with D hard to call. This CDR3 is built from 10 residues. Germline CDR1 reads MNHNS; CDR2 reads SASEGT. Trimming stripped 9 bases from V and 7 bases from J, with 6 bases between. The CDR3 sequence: CASDGEKLFF. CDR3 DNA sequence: TGTGCCAGTGATGGTGAAAAACTGTTTTTT.

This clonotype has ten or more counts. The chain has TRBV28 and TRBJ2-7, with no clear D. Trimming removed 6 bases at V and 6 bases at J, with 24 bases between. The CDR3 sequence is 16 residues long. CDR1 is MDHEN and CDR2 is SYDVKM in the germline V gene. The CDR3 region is CASRQMGASTTLEQYF. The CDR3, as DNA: TGTGCCAGCAGACAGATGGGCGCTTCAACCACCCTCGAGCAGTACTTC.

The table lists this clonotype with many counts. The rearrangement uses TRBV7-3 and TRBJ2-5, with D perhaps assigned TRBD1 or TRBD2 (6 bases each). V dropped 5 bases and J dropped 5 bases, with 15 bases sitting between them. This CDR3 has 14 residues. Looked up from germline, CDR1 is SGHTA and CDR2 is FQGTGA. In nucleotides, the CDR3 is TGTGCCAGCAGCCCCGGAGGGGGGATGGAGACCCAGTACTTC. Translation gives CASSPGGGMETQYF.

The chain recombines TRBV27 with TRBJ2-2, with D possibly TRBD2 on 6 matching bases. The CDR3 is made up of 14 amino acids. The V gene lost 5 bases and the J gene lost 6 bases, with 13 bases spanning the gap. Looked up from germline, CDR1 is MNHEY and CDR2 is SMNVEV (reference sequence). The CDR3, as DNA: TGTGCCAGCAGTAATTCGGACTACGCCGGGGAGCTGTTTTTT. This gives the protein CASSNSDYAGELFF.

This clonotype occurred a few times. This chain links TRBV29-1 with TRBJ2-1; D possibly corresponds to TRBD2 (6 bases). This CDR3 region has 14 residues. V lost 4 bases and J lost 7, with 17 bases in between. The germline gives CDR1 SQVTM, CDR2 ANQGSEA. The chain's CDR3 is CSVVRGGINNEQFF. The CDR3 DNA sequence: TGCAGCGTTGTAAGGGGCGGGATAAATAATGAGCAGTTCTTC.

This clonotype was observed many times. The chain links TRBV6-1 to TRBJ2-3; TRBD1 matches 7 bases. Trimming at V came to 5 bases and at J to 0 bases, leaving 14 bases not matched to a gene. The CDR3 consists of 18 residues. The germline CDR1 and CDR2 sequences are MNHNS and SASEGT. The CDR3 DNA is TGTGCCAGCAGTTTCAGACCACAGGGGCCGGGTAGCACAGATACGCAGTATTTT. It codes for CASSFRPQGPGSTDTQYF.

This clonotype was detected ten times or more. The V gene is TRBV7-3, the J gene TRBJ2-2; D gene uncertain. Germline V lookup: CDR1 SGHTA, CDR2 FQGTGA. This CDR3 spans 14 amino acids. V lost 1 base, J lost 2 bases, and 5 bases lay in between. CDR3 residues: CASSLMPNTGELFF. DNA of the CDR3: TGTGCCAGCAGCTTAATGCCAAACACCGGGGAGCTGTTTTTT.

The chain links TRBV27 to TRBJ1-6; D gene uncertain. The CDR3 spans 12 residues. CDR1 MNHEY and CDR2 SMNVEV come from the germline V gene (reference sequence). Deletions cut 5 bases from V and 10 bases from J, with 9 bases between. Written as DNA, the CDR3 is TGTGCCAGCAGTGAAAGCTCGTCACCCCTCCACTTT. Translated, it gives CASSESSSPLHF.

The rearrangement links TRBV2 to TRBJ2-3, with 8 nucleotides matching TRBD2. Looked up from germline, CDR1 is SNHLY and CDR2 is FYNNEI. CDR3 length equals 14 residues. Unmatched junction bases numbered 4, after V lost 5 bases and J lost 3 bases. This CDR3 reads CASSSAGETDTQYF. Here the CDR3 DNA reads TGTGCCAGCAGTTCAGCGGGAGAGACAGATACGCAGTATTTT.

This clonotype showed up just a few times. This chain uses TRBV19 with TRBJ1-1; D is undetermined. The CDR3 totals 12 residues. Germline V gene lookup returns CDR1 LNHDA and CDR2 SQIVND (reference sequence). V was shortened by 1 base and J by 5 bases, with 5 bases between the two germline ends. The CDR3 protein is CASSIGETEAFF. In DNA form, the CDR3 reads TGTGCCAGTAGTATAGGGGAAACTGAAGCTTTCTTT.

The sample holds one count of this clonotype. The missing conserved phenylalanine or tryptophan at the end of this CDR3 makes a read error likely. The CDR3 DNA reads TGCGCCAGCAGCTTGGCGGGTTCCACCTACGAGCAGTACTTA. This encodes CASSLAGSTYEQYL. V is TRBV5-1 and J is TRBJ2-7; D is unresolved. Germline V gene sequence: CDR1 SGHRS, CDR2 YFSETQ. CDR3 size: 14 residues. Trimming took 0 bases from V and 2 from J, leaving 9 bases between them.

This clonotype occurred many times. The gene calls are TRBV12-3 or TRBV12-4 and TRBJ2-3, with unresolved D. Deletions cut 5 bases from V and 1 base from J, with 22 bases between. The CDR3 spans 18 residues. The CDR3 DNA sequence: TGTGCCAGCAGTCCTTACCTACCGAAAGGCGGCGGCACAGATACGCAGTATTTT. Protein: CASSPYLPKGGGTDTQYF.

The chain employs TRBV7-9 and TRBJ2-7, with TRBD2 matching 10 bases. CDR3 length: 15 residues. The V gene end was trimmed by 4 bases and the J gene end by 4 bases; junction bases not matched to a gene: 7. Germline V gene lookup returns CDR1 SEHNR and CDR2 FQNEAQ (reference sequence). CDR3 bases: TGTGCCAGCAGCTCGACTAGCGGGTTTCGGTACGAGCAGTACTTC. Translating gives CASSSTSGFRYEQYF.

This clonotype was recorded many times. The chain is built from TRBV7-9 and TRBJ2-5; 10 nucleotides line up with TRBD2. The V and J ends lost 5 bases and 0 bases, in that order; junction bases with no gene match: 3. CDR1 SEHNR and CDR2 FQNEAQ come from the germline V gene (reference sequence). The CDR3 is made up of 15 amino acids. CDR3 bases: TGTGCCAGCAGCCCTGGACTAGCGGACCAAGAGACCCAGTACTTC. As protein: CASSPGLADQETQYF.

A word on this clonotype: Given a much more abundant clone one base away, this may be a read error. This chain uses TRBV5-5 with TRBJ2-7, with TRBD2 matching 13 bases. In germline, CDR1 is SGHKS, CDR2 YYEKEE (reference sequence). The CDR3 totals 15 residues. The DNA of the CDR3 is TGTGCCAGCAGCCGGACTAGCGGGAGTACCTACGTGCAGTACTTC. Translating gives CASSRTSGSTYVQYF.

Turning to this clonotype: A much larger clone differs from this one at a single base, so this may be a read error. For the CDR3, the DNA is TGCAGTGCTAGAGGTGCGGGCCGGGCGTACACTGAAGCTTTCTTT. This codes for CSARGAGRAYTEAFF. The genes are TRBV20-1 and TRBJ1-1, with D unclear. The CDR3 loop spans 15 amino acids. Trimming pared 1 base from V and 3 bases from J, leaving 15 bases between. Germline V gene lookup returns CDR1 DFQATT and CDR2 SNEGSKA (reference sequence).

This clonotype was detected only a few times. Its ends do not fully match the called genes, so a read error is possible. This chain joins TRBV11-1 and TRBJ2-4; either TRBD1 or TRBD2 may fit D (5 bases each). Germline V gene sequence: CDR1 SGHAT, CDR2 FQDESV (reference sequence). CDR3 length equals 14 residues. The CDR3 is CASSPGRHKNILYF. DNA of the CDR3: TGTGCCAGCAGCCCGGGACGACACAAAAACATTCTGTACTTC.

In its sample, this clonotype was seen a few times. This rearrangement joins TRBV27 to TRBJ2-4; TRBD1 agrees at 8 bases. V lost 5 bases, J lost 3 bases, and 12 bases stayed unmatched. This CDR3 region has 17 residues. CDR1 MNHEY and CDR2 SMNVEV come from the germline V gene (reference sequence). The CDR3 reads CASSPSGGRRGKNIQYF. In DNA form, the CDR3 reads TGTGCCAGCAGTCCTTCAGGGGGCCGGAGGGGCAAAAACATTCAGTACTTC.

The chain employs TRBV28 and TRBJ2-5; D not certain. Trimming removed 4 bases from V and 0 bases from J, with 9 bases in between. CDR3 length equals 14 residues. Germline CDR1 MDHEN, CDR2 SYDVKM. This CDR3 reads CASSSRLYQETQYF. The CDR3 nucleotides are TGTGCCAGCAGTTCCCGACTCTACCAAGAGACCCAGTACTTC.

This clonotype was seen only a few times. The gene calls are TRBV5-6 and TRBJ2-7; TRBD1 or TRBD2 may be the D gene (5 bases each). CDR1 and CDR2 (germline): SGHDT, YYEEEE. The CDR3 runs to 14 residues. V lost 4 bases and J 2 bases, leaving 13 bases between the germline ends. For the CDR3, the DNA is TGTGCCAGCAGCCCGGGGACGTCTACCTACGAGCAGTACTTC. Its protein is CASSPGTSTYEQYF.

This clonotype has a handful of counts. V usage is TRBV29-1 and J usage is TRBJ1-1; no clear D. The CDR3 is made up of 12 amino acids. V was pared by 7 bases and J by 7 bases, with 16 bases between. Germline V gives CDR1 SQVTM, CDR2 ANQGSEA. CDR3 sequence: CSGNQRRGEAFF. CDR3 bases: TGCAGCGGCAACCAGAGACGGGGTGAAGCTTTCTTT.